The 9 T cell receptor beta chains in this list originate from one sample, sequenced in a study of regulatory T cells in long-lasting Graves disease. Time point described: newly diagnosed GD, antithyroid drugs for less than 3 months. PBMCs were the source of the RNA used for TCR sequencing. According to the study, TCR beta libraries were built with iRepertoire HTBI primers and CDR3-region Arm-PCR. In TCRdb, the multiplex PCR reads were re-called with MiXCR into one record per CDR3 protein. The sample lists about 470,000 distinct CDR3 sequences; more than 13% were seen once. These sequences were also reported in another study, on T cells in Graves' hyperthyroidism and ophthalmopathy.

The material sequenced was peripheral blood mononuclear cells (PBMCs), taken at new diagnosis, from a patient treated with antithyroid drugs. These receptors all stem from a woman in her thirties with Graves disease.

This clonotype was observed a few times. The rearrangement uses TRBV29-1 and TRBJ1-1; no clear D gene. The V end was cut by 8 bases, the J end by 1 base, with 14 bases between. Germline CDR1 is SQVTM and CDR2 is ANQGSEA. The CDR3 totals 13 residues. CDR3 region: CSISGIGNTEAFF. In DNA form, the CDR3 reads TGCAGCATATCCGGGATAGGGAACACTGAAGCTTTCTTT.

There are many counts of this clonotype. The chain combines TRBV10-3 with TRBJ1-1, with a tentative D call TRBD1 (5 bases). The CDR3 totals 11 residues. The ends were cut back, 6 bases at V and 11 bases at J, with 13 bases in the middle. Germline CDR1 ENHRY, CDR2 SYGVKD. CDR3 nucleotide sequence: TGTGCCATCAGCGCAGGGAGATTGGCTTTCTTT. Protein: CAISAGRLAFF.

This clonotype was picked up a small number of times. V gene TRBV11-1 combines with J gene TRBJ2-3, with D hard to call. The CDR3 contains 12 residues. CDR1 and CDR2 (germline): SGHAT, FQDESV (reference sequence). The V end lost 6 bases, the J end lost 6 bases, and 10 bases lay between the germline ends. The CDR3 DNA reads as TGTGCCAGCAGTTTATCGCGGGATACGCAGTATTTT. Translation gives CASSLSRDTQYF.

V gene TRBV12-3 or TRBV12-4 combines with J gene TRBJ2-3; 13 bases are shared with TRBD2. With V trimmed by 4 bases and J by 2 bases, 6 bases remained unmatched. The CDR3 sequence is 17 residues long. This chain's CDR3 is CASSSTGLAGDTDTQYF. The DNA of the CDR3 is TGTGCCAGCAGTTCGACTGGACTAGCGGGAGACACAGATACGCAGTATTTT.

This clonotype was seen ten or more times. CDR3 bases: TGTGCCAGCAGCTCCCATCCGGGGACTAGCGGGAGGTTGAGGAGAGAGACCCAGTACTTC. It is translated as CASSSHPGTSGRLRRETQYF. This chain links TRBV7-4 with TRBJ2-5, with 15 bases that match TRBD2. Germline V gene sequence: CDR1 SGHVT, CDR2 SQSDAQ. The CDR3 extends over 20 amino acids. J gave up 4 bases and V 4 bases, and 16 bases lay outside the gene matches.

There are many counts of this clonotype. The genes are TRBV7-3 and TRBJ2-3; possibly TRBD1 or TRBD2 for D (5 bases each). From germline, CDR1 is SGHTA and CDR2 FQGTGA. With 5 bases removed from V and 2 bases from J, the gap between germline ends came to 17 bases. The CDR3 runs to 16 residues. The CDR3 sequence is CASSPRAQRPTDTQYF. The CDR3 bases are TGTGCCAGCAGCCCCAGGGCCCAGCGGCCCACAGATACGCAGTATTTT.

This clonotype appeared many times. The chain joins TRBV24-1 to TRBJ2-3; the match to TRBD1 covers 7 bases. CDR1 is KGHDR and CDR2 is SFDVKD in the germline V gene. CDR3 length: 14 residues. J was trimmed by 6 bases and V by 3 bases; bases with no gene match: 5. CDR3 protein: CATSDTGTADTQYF. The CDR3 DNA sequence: TGTGCCACCAGTGATACCGGGACAGCGGATACGCAGTATTTT.

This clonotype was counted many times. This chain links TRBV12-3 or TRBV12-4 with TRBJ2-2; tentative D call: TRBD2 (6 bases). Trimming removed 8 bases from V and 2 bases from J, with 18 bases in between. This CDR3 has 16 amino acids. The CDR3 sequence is CASPPVSGLNTGELFF. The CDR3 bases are TGTGCCAGCCCTCCCGTATCGGGACTTAACACCGGGGAGCTGTTTTTT.

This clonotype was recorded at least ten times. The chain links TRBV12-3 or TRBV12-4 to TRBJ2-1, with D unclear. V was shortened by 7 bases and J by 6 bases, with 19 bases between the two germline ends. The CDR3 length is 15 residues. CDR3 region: CASNNVAPSPNEQFF. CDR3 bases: TGTGCCAGCAACAATGTGGCCCCATCGCCCAATGAGCAGTTCTTC.